The 18 T cell receptor beta chains below come from one sample, sequenced in a study of blood T cell repertoires in COVID-19. Measured with immunoSEQ multiplex PCR; TCRdb has only the in-frame clones, and not every one. The sample lists roughly 100,000 clones, 70% to 85% occurring once. Sequenced input: peripheral blood. These receptors were taken from a man aged 55 to 70 with active or convalescent COVID-19.

The chain has TRBV11-3 and TRBJ2-1; tentative D call: TRBD2 (6 bases). The germline V gene has CDR1 SGHNT and CDR2 YENEEA. CDR3 length: 15 residues. V lost 2 bases and J 4 bases, leaving 12 bases between the germline ends. CDR3 DNA: TGTGCCAGCAGCTTACTTCGAGGGAGGTACAATGAGCAGTTCTTC. Its protein is CASSLLRGRYNEQFF.

The CDR3 DNA follows: TGTGCCAGCAGCCTCGACAGGGCAAGTGGCTACACCTTC. Its protein is CASSLDRASGYTF. J is TRBJ1-2 and V is TRBV7-2, with TRBD1 matching 7 bases. The CDR3 length is 13 residues. V lost 5 bases and J lost 7; bases outside the gene matches: 7. The germline V gene has CDR1 SGHTA and CDR2 FQGNSA.

The chain recombines TRBV2 with TRBJ2-3; 11 nucleotides match TRBD2. The CDR3 length is 15 residues. V gave up 6 bases and J gave up 3 bases; unmatched junction bases: 5. Germline-derived CDR1 and CDR2 are SNHLY and FYNNEI. The CDR3 region is CASRPLAGGTDTQYF. As DNA, the CDR3 is TGTGCCAGCAGGCCTCTAGCGGGGGGAACAGATACGCAGTATTTT.

CDR3 sequence (DNA): TGTGCCAGCAGTTACTCGGAAGGGAGAGGAAACACCATATATTTT. Encoded protein: CASSYSEGRGNTIYF. The chain uses TRBV6-5 and TRBJ1-3; D is unresolved. The CDR3 consists of 15 residues. The V and J ends lost 0 bases and 4 bases respectively, with 10 bases between them. CDR1 is MNHEY, CDR2 SVGAGI, per germline.

Only a few counts were recorded for this clone. The rearrangement links TRBV5-6 to TRBJ1-5; the D is unclear. Trimming stripped 1 base from V and 0 bases from J, with 8 bases between. CDR1 SGHDT and CDR2 YYEEEE come from the germline V gene. The CDR3 spans 15 residues. CDR3 region: CASSLWAYSNQPQHF. The CDR3 DNA follows: TGTGCCAGCAGCTTGTGGGCTTATAGCAATCAGCCCCAGCATTTT.

This clone was recorded once. The V gene is TRBV6-5, the J gene TRBJ1-4, with D perhaps TRBD1 (5 bases). This CDR3 spans 16 amino acids. Germline-derived CDR1 and CDR2 are MNHEY and SVGAGI. The V gene lost 0 bases and the J gene lost 3 bases, with 11 bases spanning the gap. The CDR3 here is CASSYSSSRANEKLFF. The CDR3 nucleotides read TGTGCCAGCAGTTACTCGAGTAGCAGGGCTAATGAAAAACTGTTTTTT.

This clone was seen a few times. The J gene is TRBJ1-5, the V gene TRBV9, with 9 bases fitting TRBD1. CDR1 is SGDLS and CDR2 is YYNGEE in the germline V gene. The CDR3 runs to 16 residues. Trimming cost V 0 bases and J 5 bases; bases outside gene matches: 6. CDR3 residues: CASSVEVRTGDQPQHF. In DNA, the CDR3 is TGTGCCAGCAGCGTAGAGGTTCGGACAGGGGATCAGCCCCAGCATTTT.

This clone occurred once. The rearrangement links TRBV5-1 to TRBJ2-5, with 7 bases that match TRBD2. Germline trimming cut 4 bases from V and 3 bases from J; bases unmatched to any gene: 18. Per germline, CDR1 SGHRS and CDR2 YFSETQ. This CDR3 has 18 amino acids. CDR3 loop: CASSPNPSVAGAEETQYF. Written as DNA, the CDR3 is TGCGCCAGCAGCCCCAACCCCTCGGTGGCGGGAGCCGAAGAGACCCAGTACTTC.

The chain joins TRBV18 to TRBJ1-3; weak D call: TRBD1 (6 bases). The CDR3 loop spans 14 amino acids. Trimming stripped 3 bases from V and 10 bases from J, with 16 bases between. CDR1 is KGHSH, CDR2 LQKENI, per germline. The chain's CDR3 is CASSPDRTLKTIYF. DNA of the CDR3: TGTGCCAGCTCACCCGACAGGACTCTTAAGACCATATATTTT.

The rearrangement uses TRBV5-1 and TRBJ1-4, with D possibly matching TRBD1 (5 bases). The CDR3 length is 13 residues. V lost 0 bases to trimming and J lost 8 bases, with 8 bases between them. Germline CDR1 and CDR2: SGHRS and YFSETQ. The CDR3 DNA sequence: TGCGCCAGCAGCTTGGGGGGCGACGAAAAACTGTTTTTT. Its translation is CASSLGGDEKLFF.

Only one count was recorded for this clone. V gene TRBV2 combines with J gene TRBJ2-6; D perhaps matches TRBD2 (6 bases). The V end was cut by 0 bases, the J end by 1 base, with 7 bases between. Looked up from germline, CDR1 is SNHLY and CDR2 is FYNNEI. The CDR3 covers 16 residues. CDR3 DNA: TGTGCCAGCAGTGAAGCTGGAGGGTCTGGGGCCAACGTCCTGACTTTC. Translation gives CASSEAGGSGANVLTF.

About this clone itself: Other nucleotide sequences from this sample produce the same CDR3. The gene calls are TRBV10-2 and TRBJ1-1, with 11 nucleotides matching TRBD1. This CDR3 is built from 15 residues. The germline CDR1 and CDR2 sequences are WSHSY and SAAADI. Losses at the gene ends were 3 bases for V and 2 bases for J; bases not matched to a gene: 2. CDR3 loop: CASSDRTGGNTEAFF. The CDR3 DNA is TGCGCCAGCAGTGACCGGACAGGGGGCAACACTGAAGCTTTCTTT.

The sample holds one count of this clone. This chain connects TRBV13 to TRBJ1-4; TRBD1 aligns across 7 bases. This CDR3 is 15 amino acids long. Germline CDR1 reads PRHDT; CDR2 reads FYEKMQ (reference sequence). V was clipped by 5 bases and J by 6 bases; unmatched bases: 9. CDR3 amino acids: CASSQRGGGHEKLFF. The DNA for the CDR3 is TGTGCCAGCAGCCAAAGAGGGGGCGGTCATGAAAAACTGTTTTTT.

V and J are TRBV18 and TRBJ1-5; 9 nucleotides line up with TRBD1. CDR1 is KGHSH, CDR2 LQKENI, per germline. The CDR3 extends over 14 amino acids. The V and J ends lost 4 bases and 4 bases, in that order; junction bases with no gene match: 2. The CDR3 DNA follows: TGTGCCAGCTCACGAGGACAGGGGAATCAGCCCCAGCATTTT. It codes for CASSRGQGNQPQHF.

The rearrangement uses TRBV7-2 and TRBJ1-2; D ambiguous. Per the germline V gene, CDR1 is SGHTA and CDR2 is FQGNSA. The V gene lost 2 bases and the J gene lost 7 bases, with 14 bases spanning the gap. CDR3 length equals 14 residues. CDR3 in amino acids: CASSLSRLFVGYTF. The DNA for the CDR3 is TGTGCCAGCAGCTTAAGCCGCCTGTTCGTTGGCTACACCTTC.

The CDR3 is CASSPRVSGGISGNTIYF. CDR3 in DNA: TGTGCCAGCTCTCCTAGAGTTAGCGGGGGAATCTCTGGAAACACCATATATTTT. This sequence joins TRBV18 and TRBJ1-3, with D possibly matching TRBD1 (5 bases). The CDR3 totals 18 residues. Trimming removed 6 bases at V and 0 bases at J, with 21 bases between. From germline, CDR1 is KGHSH and CDR2 LQKENI. Filled out from reference TRBV18 and TRBJ1-3, the complete variable domain reads NAGVMQNPRHLVRRRGQEARLRCSPMKGHSHVYWYRQLPEEGLKFMVYLQKENIIDESGMPKERFSAEFPKEGPSILRIQQVVRGDSAAYFCASSPRVSGGISGNTIYFGEGSWLTVV.

The chain is built from TRBV7-9 and TRBJ1-3; D gene uncertain. The CDR3 sequence is 14 residues long. The V end lost 4 bases, the J end lost 0 bases, and 7 bases lay between the germline ends. Germline-derived CDR1 and CDR2 are SEHNR and FQNEAQ (reference sequence). The CDR3 DNA reads TGTGCCAGCAGCTCCCGGGGCTCTGGAAACACCATATATTTT. Translated, it gives CASSSRGSGNTIYF.

The CDR3 DNA is TGTGCCAGCAGCTTAGATGGGACAGGGTGGGCCCAGTACTTC. Its protein is CASSLDGTGWAQYF. The chain links TRBV11-3 to TRBJ2-5, with 9 bases matching TRBD1. Germline V CDR1 and CDR2: SGHNT, YENEEA. Trimming at V came to 0 bases and at J to 9 bases, leaving 5 bases not matched to a gene. CDR3 length equals 14 residues.